Presented here are 8 T cell receptor beta chains from one specimen sequenced in a study of shared clonotypes between healthy human individuals. Method: immunoSEQ multiplex PCR; TCRdb's copy keeps in-frame clones and lacks some. The sample lists under 650,000 clones; less than 96% were seen once. The specimen sequenced was naive CD4+ T cells sorted from blood. The sample's subset: CD45RA+ positively selected. These receptor sequences come from a woman between 25 and 40 years old in good health.

The chain's CDR3 is CASSHTGVDKNIQYF. The CDR3 DNA follows: TGTGCCAGCAGCCACACAGGGGTTGACAAAAACATTCAGTACTTC. The chain has TRBV5-4 and TRBJ2-4; 7 bases fit TRBD1. The ends lost 4 bases at V and 3 bases at J; junction bases unmatched: 7. Germline-derived CDR1 and CDR2 are SGHNT and YYREEE (reference sequence). The CDR3 has 15 residues.

The chain is built from TRBV6-5 and TRBJ1-1; D is uncertain. The CDR3 sequence is 13 residues long. The V and J ends lost 5 bases and 1 base respectively, with 8 bases between them. Germline CDR1 and CDR2: MNHEY and SVGAGI. The CDR3 is CASSSGPNTEAFF. The CDR3 DNA is TGTGCCAGCAGTAGTGGGCCGAACACTGAAGCTTTCTTT.

The rearrangement uses TRBV11-2 and TRBJ2-5; maybe TRBD2 (5 bases). Trimming took off 1 base at V and 1 base at J, with 13 bases between the two ends. The CDR3 runs to 16 residues. Germline CDR1 reads SGHAT; CDR2 reads FQNNGV. CDR3 in DNA: TGTGCCAGCAGCTTAGTTCCGGGATCAGGCCAAGAGACCCAGTACTTC. This translates into CASSLVPGSGQETQYF.

The chain has TRBV5-4 and TRBJ2-3; 13 bases agree with TRBD2. Per the germline V gene, CDR1 is SGHNT and CDR2 is YYREEE (reference sequence). The CDR3 sequence is 15 residues long. J was trimmed by 8 bases and V by 4 bases; bases with no gene match: 7. In nucleotides, the CDR3 is TGTGCCAGCAGCACCGGACTAGCGGGAGTAGCTACGCAGTATTTT. It specifies CASSTGLAGVATQYF.

This clone appeared a single time. V usage is TRBV11-2 and J usage is TRBJ1-1, with a possible D match to TRBD1 (5 bases). From germline, CDR1 is SGHAT and CDR2 FQNNGV. The CDR3 length is 15 residues. Trimming left V 1 base short and J 4 bases short, with 13 bases between. The CDR3 is CASSLVAGNATEAFF. The CDR3 nucleotides are TGTGCCAGCAGCTTAGTGGCAGGGAATGCCACTGAAGCTTTCTTT. Complete variable domain (other parts from reference TRBV11-2 and TRBJ1-1): EAGVAQSPRYKIIEKRQSVAFWCNPISGHATLYWYQQILGQGPKLLIQFQNNGVVDDSQLPKDRFSAERLKGVDSTLKIQPAKLEDSAVYLCASSLVAGNATEAFFGQGTRLTVV.

The chain carries TRBV10-1 and TRBJ2-7; D is unresolved. This CDR3 contains 16 residues. The germline V gene encodes CDR1 WNHNN and CDR2 SYGVQD (reference sequence). V was shortened by 5 bases and J by 5 bases, with 22 bases between the two germline ends. This chain's CDR3 is CASSLLFRAIGHEQYF. The CDR3 coding sequence is TGCGCCAGCAGTCTACTCTTTAGGGCCATAGGACACGAGCAGTACTTC.

This clone was recorded only once. The chain carries TRBV27 and TRBJ1-4; tentative D call: TRBD1 (5 bases). V lost 2 bases and J 0 bases, leaving 10 bases between the germline ends. CDR1 and CDR2 (germline): MNHEY, SMNVEV (reference sequence). The CDR3 length is 16 residues. CDR3 region: CASSLRDPTTNEKLFF. CDR3 DNA: TGTGCCAGCAGTTTACGGGACCCAACAACTAATGAAAAACTGTTTTTT.

The V call is TRBV20-1, the J call TRBJ2-5, with D unresolved. The J call is doubtful: the DNA matches TRBJ2-7 better. CDR1 and CDR2 from the germline V gene are DFQATT and SNEGSKA (reference sequence). The CDR3 extends over 11 amino acids. CDR3 DNA sequence: TGCAGTGCTAGAATCACCTACGAGCAGTACTTC. Translation: CSARITYEQYF.